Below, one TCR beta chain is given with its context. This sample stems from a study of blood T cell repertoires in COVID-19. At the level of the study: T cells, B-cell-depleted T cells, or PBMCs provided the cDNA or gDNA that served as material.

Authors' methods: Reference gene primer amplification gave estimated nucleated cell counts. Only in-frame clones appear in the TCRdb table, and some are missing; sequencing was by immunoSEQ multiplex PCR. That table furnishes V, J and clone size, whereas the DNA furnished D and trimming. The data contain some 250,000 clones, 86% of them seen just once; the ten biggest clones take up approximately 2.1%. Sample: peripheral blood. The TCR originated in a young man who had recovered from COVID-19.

CDR3 in amino acids: CASSLGPRGGYGYTF. CDR3 DNA sequence: TGTGCCAGCAGCTTAGGCCCAAGGGGCGGCTATGGCTACACCTTC. The gene calls are TRBV7-2 and TRBJ1-2; a possible D gene is TRBD1 (5 bases). V lost 1 base and J lost 4, with 13 bases in between. Germline V gene lookup returns CDR1 SGHTA and CDR2 FQGNSA. There are 15 residues in the CDR3.